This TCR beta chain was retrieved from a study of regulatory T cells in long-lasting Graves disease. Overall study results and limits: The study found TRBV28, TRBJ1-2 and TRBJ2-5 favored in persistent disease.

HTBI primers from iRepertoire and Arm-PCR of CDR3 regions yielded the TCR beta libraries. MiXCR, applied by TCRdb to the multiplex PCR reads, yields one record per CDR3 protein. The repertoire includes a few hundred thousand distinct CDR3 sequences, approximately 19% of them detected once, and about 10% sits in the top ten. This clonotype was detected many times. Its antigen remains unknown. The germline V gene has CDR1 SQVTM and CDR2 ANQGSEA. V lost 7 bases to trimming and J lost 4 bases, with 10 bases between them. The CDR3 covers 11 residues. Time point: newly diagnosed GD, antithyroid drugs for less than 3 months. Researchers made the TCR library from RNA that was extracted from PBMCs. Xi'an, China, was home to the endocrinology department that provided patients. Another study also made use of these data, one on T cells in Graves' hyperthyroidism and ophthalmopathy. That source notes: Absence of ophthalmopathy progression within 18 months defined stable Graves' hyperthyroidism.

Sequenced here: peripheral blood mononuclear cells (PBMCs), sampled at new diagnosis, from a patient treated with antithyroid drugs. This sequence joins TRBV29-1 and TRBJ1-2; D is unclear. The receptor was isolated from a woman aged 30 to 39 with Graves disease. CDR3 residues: CSALDGYGYTF. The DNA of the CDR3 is TGCAGCGCCTTGGACGGCTATGGCTACACCTTC.